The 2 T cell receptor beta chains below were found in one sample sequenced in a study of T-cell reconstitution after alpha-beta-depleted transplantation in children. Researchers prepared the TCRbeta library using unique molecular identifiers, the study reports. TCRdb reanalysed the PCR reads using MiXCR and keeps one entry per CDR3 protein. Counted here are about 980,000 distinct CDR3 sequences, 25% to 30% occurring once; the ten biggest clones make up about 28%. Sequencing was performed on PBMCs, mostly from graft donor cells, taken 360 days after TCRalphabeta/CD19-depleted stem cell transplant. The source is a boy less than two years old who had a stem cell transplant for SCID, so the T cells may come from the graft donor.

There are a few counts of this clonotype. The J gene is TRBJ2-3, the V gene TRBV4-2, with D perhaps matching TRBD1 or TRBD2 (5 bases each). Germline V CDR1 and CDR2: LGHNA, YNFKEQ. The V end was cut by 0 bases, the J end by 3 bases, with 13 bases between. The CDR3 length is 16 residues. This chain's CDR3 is CASSQDGADETDTQYF. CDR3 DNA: TGTGCCAGCAGCCAAGACGGGGCAGATGAGACAGATACGCAGTATTTT.

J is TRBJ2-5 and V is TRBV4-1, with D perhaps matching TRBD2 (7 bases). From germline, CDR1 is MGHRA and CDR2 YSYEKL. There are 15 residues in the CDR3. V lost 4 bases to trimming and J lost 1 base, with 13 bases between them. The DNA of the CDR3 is TGCGCCAGCAGCCTGAGCCGGGGGGCCCAAGAGACCCAGTACTTC. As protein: CASSLSRGAQETQYF.